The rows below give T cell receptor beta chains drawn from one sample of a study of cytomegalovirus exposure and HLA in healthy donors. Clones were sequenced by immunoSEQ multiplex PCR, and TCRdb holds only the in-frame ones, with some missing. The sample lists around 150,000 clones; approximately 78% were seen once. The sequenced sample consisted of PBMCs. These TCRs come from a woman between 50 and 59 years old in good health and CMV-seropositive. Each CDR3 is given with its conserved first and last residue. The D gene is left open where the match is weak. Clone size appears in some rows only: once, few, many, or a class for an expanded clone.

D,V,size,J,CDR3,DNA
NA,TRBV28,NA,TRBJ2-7,CASSTQTLGIREQYF,TGTGCCAGCAGTACCCAGACCCTAGGTATCCGCGAGCAGTACTTC
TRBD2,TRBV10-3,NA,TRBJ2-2,CAISEFITSGANTGELFF,TGTGCCATCAGTGAGTTTATAACTAGCGGTGCGAACACCGGGGAGCTGTTTTTT
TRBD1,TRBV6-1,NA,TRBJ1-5,CASSGRDSINQPQHF,TGTGCCAGCAGTGGCCGGGACAGCATTAATCAGCCCCAGCATTTT
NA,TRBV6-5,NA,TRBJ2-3,CASNQGGLDTQYF,TGTGCCAGCAACCAAGGGGGTCTCGATACGCAGTATTTT
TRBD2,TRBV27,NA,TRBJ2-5,CASSPRLAGALKETQYF,TGTGCCAGCAGTCCGAGACTAGCGGGGGCCCTGAAAGAGACCCAGTACTTC
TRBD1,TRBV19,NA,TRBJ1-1,CASSSRDRKATFF,TGTGCCAGTAGTTCCCGGGACAGGAAAGCTACTTTCTTT
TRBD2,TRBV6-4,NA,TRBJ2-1,CASSSGTSGGAYVDEQFF,TGTGCCAGCAGTTCCGGGACTAGCGGGGGGGCTTATGTCGATGAGCAGTTCTTC
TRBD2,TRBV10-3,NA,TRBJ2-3,CASEGTGGPTTDTQYF,TGTGCCTCAGAGGGGACGGGAGGGCCCACCACAGATACGCAGTATTTT
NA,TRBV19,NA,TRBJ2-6,CASSIEVTDLGANVLTF,TGTGCCAGTAGTATAGAAGTCACGGACTTAGGGGCCAACGTCCTGACTTTC
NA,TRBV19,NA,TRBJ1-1,CASLTVGRMGDTEAFF,TGTGCCAGTCTGACGGTCGGGCGGATGGGAGACACTGAAGCTTTCTTT
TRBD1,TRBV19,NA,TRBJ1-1,CASSRTGGATEAFF,TGTGCCAGTAGTAGAACAGGGGGCGCGACTGAAGCTTTCTTT
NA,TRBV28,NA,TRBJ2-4,CASGQGRYIQYF,TGTGCCAGCGGGCAGGGTAGATACATTCAGTACTTC
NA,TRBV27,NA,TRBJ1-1,CASSLAGIGNEAFF,TGTGCCAGCAGTTTGGCAGGAATCGGCAATGAAGCTTTCTTT
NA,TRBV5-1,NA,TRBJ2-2,CASSLLSTGELFF,TGCGCCAGCAGCCTCTTGTCGACCGGGGAGCTGTTTTTT
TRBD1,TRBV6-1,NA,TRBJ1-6,CASSSDRDYNSPLHF,TGTGCCAGCAGTTCCGACAGGGACTATAATTCACCCCTCCACTTT
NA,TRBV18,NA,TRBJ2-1,CASSPGSLPNEQFF,TGTGCCAGCTCACCAGGTAGCCTGCCTAATGAGCAGTTCTTC
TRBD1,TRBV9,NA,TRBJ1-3,CASSSDRDGNTIYF,TGTGCCAGCAGCTCGGACAGGGATGGAAACACCATATATTTT
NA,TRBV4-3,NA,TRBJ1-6,CASSQDRGSPLHF,TGCGCCAGCAGCCAGGATAGAGGGTCACCCCTCCACTTT
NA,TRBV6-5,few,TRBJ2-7,CASSARQAYEQYF,TGTGCCAGCAGTGCTAGACAGGCCTACGAGCAGTACTTC
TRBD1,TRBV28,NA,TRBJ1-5,CASRPTGVGNQPQHF,TGTGCCAGCAGGCCTACAGGGGTCGGAAATCAGCCCCAGCATTTT
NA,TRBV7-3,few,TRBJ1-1,CASSLQPNTEAFF,TGTGCCAGCAGCCTACAGCCGAACACTGAAGCTTTCTTT
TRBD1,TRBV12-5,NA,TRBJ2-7,CASGLEIDRGNSYEQYF,TGTGCTAGTGGTTTGGAAATAGACAGGGGAAACTCCTACGAGCAGTACTTC
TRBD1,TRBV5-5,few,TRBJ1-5,CATRQGPYSNQPQHF,TGTGCCACCCGACAGGGCCCTTACTCAAATCAGCCCCAGCATTTT
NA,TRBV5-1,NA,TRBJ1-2,CASSSSTGRYVYTF,TGCGCCAGCAGCTCCTCCACAGGGAGATATGTCTACACCTTC
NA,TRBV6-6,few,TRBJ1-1,CASSKNTEAFF,TGTGCCAGCAGCAAGAACACTGAAGCTTTCTTT
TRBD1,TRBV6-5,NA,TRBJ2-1,CASSMGQVQFF,TGTGCCAGCAGTATGGGACAGGTCCAGTTCTTC
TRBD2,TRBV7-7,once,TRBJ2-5,CASSPAAGGGETQYF,TGTGCTAGCAGCCCTGCGGCGGGGGGGGGAGAGACCCAGTACTTC
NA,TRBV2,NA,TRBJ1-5,CASSPDRINRPQHF,TGTGCCAGCAGTCCGGACAGAATCAATCGGCCCCAGCATTTT
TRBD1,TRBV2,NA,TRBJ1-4,CASSDRGQPNEKLFF,TGTGCCAGCAGTGATAGGGGACAGCCTAATGAAAAACTGTTTTTT
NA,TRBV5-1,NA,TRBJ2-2,CASSFPQGETGELFF,TGCGCCAGCAGCTTCCCACAGGGAGAGACCGGGGAGCTGTTTTTT
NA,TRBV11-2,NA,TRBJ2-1,CASSLRGSGYNEQFF,TGTGCCAGCAGCCTCAGAGGTTCCGGATACAATGAGCAGTTCTTC
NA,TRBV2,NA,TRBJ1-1,CASRLRGGPMNTEAFF,TGTGCCAGCAGGTTGAGGGGGGGCCCCATGAACACTGAAGCTTTCTTT
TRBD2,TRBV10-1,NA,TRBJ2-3,CASASGSDLSTDTQYF,TGCGCCAGCGCTAGCGGGAGCGACTTATCTACAGATACGCAGTATTTT
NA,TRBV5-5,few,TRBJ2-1,CASSLAGWRPVNEQFF,TGTGCCAGCAGCTTGGCCGGGTGGCGTCCAGTCAATGAGCAGTTCTTC
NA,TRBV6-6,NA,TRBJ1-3,CASSQTGRGNTIYF,TGTGCCAGCAGTCAGACAGGCCGTGGAAACACCATATATTTT
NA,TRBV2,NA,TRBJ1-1,CASTSEQGGTEAFF,TGTGCCAGCACATCCGAACAGGGCGGTACTGAAGCTTTCTTT
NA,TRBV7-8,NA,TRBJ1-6,CASSLGRSPLHF,TGTGCCAGCAGCTTAGGTCGTTCACCCCTCCACTTT
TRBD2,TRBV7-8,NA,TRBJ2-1,CASSFQTSGSYNEQFF,TGTGCCAGCAGCTTCCAGACTAGCGGGAGCTACAATGAGCAGTTCTTC
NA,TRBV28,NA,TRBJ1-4,CASSAWTVTNEKLFF,TGTGCCAGCAGTGCCTGGACAGTAACTAATGAAAAACTGTTTTTT
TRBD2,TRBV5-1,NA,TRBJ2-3,CASSLALAGVVDTQYF,TGCGCCAGCAGCTTGGCCCTAGCGGGAGTAGTTGATACGCAGTATTTT
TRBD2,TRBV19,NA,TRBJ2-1,CASNQSPGLAGPSSYNEQFF,TGTGCCAGTAACCAGTCCCCGGGACTAGCGGGGCCGAGCTCCTACAATGAGCAGTTCTTC
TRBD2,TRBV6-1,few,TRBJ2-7,CASTPTSGSSYEQYF,TGTGCCAGCACCCCGACTAGCGGGAGCTCCTACGAGCAGTACTTC
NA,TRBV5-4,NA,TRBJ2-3,CASSLGGEDTDTQYF,TGTGCCAGCAGCTTGGGGGGAGAGGACACAGATACGCAGTATTTT
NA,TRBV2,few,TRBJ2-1,CATTYSTSSYNEQFF,TGTGCCACCACCTACAGCACCAGCTCCTACAATGAGCAGTTCTTC
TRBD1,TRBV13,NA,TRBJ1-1,CASSRPLQGAGTEAFF,TGTGCCAGCAGCCGTCCTCTCCAGGGGGCTGGGACTGAAGCTTTCTTT
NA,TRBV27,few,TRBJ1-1,CASSLRGGYTEAFF,TGTGCCAGCAGTTTGCGGGGGGGATACACTGAAGCTTTCTTT
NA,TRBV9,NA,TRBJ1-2,CASSVEQGGSYGYTF,TGTGCCAGCAGCGTAGAGCAGGGAGGGAGCTATGGCTACACCTTC
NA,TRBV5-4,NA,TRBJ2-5,CASSSTGQETQYF,TGTGCCAGCAGCTCCACAGGCCAAGAGACCCAGTACTTC
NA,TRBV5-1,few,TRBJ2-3,CASREGGVDTQYF,TGCGCCAGCAGGGAGGGAGGTGTCGATACGCAGTATTTT
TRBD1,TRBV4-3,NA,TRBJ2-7,CASSQVTGGRYEQYF,TGCGCCAGCAGCCAAGTGACAGGGGGTAGGTACGAGCAGTACTTC
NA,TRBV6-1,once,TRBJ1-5,CASRKRGFLNQPQHF,TGTGCCAGCCGGAAGCGCGGTTTCCTCAATCAGCCCCAGCATTTT